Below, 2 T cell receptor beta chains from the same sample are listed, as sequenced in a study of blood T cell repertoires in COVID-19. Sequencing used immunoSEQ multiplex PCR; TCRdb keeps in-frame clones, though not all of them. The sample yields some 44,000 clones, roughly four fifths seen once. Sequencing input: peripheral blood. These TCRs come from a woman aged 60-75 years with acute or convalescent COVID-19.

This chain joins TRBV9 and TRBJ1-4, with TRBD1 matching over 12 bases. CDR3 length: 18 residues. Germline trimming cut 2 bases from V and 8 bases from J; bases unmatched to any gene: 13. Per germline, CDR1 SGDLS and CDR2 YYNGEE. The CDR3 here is CASSVQSGTGGTKEKLFF. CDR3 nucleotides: TGTGCCAGCAGCGTGCAATCCGGGACAGGGGGCACGAAGGAAAAACTGTTTTTT.

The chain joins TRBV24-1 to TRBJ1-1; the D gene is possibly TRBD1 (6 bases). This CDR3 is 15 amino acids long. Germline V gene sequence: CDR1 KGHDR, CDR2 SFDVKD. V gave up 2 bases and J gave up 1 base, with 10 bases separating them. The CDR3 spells CATSDSGHRNTEAFF. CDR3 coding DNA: TGTGCCACCAGTGATTCGGGACATAGGAACACTGAAGCTTTCTTT.